The 30 T cell receptor beta chains presented below share a single source sample, sequenced in a study of cytomegalovirus exposure and HLA in healthy donors. Using immunoSEQ multiplex PCR, the repertoire was profiled, and TCRdb retains in-frame clones only, with some absent. The table has 100,000 to 150,000 clones, around 90% seen once. Sequenced: PBMCs. Receptors originate from a woman younger than 30 in good health and CMV-seronegative.

The chain uses TRBV11-2 and TRBJ1-1; D might be TRBD1 (6 bases). V lost 5 bases to trimming and J lost 5 bases, with 15 bases between them. CDR3 length: 14 amino acids. The germline V gene has CDR1 SGHAT and CDR2 FQNNGV. CDR3 sequence reads: CASSRSTGMTEAFF. CDR3 sequence (DNA): TGTGCCAGCAGCCGGTCAACAGGGATGACTGAAGCTTTCTTT.

The chain employs TRBV15 and TRBJ1-5, with D perhaps TRBD1 (5 bases). Germline CDR1 is LNHNV and CDR2 is YYDKDF (reference sequence). The CDR3 runs 19 residues. V was clipped by 0 bases and J by 1 base, with 19 bases between them. In DNA, the CDR3 is TGTGCCACCAGCAGAGATCCTCCGATCCGGACAAAAAGCAATCAGCCCCAGCATTTT. Its translation is CATSRDPPIRTKSNQPQHF. The variable domain in full, with the rest retrieved from reference TRBV15 and TRBJ1-5, is DAMVIQNPRYQVTQFGKPVTLSCSQTLNHNVMYWYQQKSSQAPKLLFHYYDKDFNNEADTPDNFQSRRPNTSFCFLDIRSPGLGDTAMYLCATSRDPPIRTKSNQPQHFGDGTRLSIL.

This chain links TRBV28 with TRBJ2-7, with a possible D match to TRBD1 (6 bases). Trimming pared 4 bases from V and 3 bases from J, leaving 16 bases between. Germline-derived CDR1 and CDR2 are MDHEN and SYDVKM. The CDR3 consists of 15 residues. The CDR3 nucleotides are TGTGCCAGCAGTTCCCCGAGGGGCAGGGGCTACGAGCAGTACTTC. Its protein is CASSSPRGRGYEQYF. The entire variable domain, with the rest obtained from reference TRBV28 and TRBJ2-7, is as follows: DVKVTQSSRYLVKRTGEKVFLECVQDMDHENMFWYRQDPGLGLRLIYFSYDVKMKEKGDIPEGYSVSREKKERFSLILESASTNQTSMYLCASSSPRGRGYEQYFGPGTRLTVT.

The chain has TRBV2 and TRBJ1-1; 9 bases are shared with TRBD1. The CDR3 sequence is 15 residues long. Germline lookup yields CDR1 SNHLY and CDR2 FYNNEI. Trimming took 3 bases from V and 0 from J; bases not matched to a gene: 2. The chain's CDR3 is CASSDRTGVNTEAFF. The CDR3 bases are TGTGCCAGCAGTGACCGGACAGGGGTGAACACTGAAGCTTTCTTT.

The chain has TRBV27 and TRBJ2-7; possibly TRBD1 for D (5 bases). In germline, CDR1 is MNHEY, CDR2 SMNVEV (reference sequence). The CDR3 has 15 residues. The V gene lost 0 bases and the J gene lost 6 bases, with 15 bases spanning the gap. In nucleotides, the CDR3 is TGTGCCAGCAGTTTATCGGGGCAGGCCCGCTCCGAGCAGTACTTC. Translation gives CASSLSGQARSEQYF.

The rearrangement uses TRBV19 and TRBJ2-1, with D possibly being TRBD1 (5 bases). Per germline, CDR1 LNHDA and CDR2 SQIVND (reference sequence). V lost 3 bases and J lost 2, with 11 bases in between. This CDR3 is built from 15 residues. The CDR3 DNA reads as TGTGCCAGTAGTATGGAGCAGGGCGCCTACAATGAGCAGTTCTTC. This codes for CASSMEQGAYNEQFF.

This clone was observed a few times. The chain has TRBV7-3 and TRBJ1-2, with TRBD1 matching 8 bases. This CDR3 is built from 13 residues. The J segment lost 8 bases and the V segment lost 3 bases, leaving 5 bases of the junction unmatched. CDR1 and CDR2 (germline): SGHTA, FQGTGA. In DNA, the CDR3 is TGTGCCAGCAGCTTCGGACAGGGACGAGGCTACACCTTC. Amino acid sequence: CASSFGQGRGYTF.

The V call is TRBV7-9, the J call TRBJ2-5, with 10 bases identical to TRBD1. CDR1 is SEHNR, CDR2 FQNEAQ, per germline (reference sequence). The V and J ends lost 3 bases and 3 bases, in that order; junction bases with no gene match: 7. The CDR3 runs to 16 residues. The CDR3 is CASSFQSGQGKETQYF. The CDR3 DNA reads TGTGCCAGCAGCTTCCAATCGGGACAGGGGAAAGAGACCCAGTACTTC.

Comment on this clone: This CDR3 is also generated by other DNA sequences in the sample. This rearrangement joins TRBV30 to TRBJ1-2; 7 bases agree with TRBD1. V shed 0 bases, J shed 12 bases, and the junction held 10 bases outside the gene matches. CDR3 length equals 13 residues. CDR1 is GTSNPN and CDR2 is SVGIG in the germline V gene (reference sequence). The CDR3 here is CAWSVQAGGSNTF. The CDR3 DNA follows: TGTGCCTGGAGTGTGCAGGCAGGGGGAAGTAACACCTTC.

This chain links TRBV15 with TRBJ2-3, with 11 bases identical to TRBD2. Germline V gene lookup returns CDR1 LNHNV and CDR2 YYDKDF (reference sequence). The CDR3 totals 18 residues. The J segment lost 2 bases and the V segment lost 3 bases, leaving 10 bases of the junction unmatched. CDR3 amino acids: CATSRTRLAGYNTDTQYF. The CDR3 DNA is TGTGCCACCAGCAGGACTAGACTAGCGGGATATAACACAGATACGCAGTATTTT.

The V call is TRBV5-1, the J call TRBJ1-2; D is unclear. Per the germline V gene, CDR1 is SGHRS and CDR2 is YFSETQ. The CDR3 is 13 residues long. Trimming cost V 1 base and J 3 bases, with 7 bases left between them. The CDR3 region is CASSLYTDYGYTF. CDR3 DNA sequence: TGCGCCAGCAGCTTGTATACGGACTATGGCTACACCTTC.

The gene calls are TRBV5-5 and TRBJ1-5; TRBD1 agrees at 10 bases. CDR3 length: 14 amino acids. The V and J ends lost 5 bases and 5 bases, in that order; junction bases with no gene match: 4. CDR1 is SGHKS and CDR2 is YYEKEE in the germline V gene (reference sequence). The CDR3: CASSPDRGDQPQHF. DNA for the CDR3: TGTGCCAGCAGTCCGGACAGGGGGGATCAGCCCCAGCATTTT.

The CDR3 sequence: CASSLSWTGVSTDTQYF. Written as DNA, the CDR3 is TGTGCCAGCAGCCTCTCTTGGACAGGCGTCAGCACAGATACGCAGTATTTT. The genes are TRBV11-2 and TRBJ2-3; 7 bases line up with TRBD1. Germline V CDR1 and CDR2: SGHAT, FQNNGV. Germline trimming cut 5 bases from V and 0 bases from J; bases unmatched to any gene: 11. The CDR3 spans 17 residues. Based on the CDR3 plus reference TRBV11-2 and TRBJ2-3, the full variable domain is EAGVAQSPRYKIIEKRQSVAFWCNPISGHATLYWYQQILGQGPKLLIQFQNNGVVDDSQLPKDRFSAERLKGVDSTLKIQPAKLEDSAVYLCASSLSWTGVSTDTQYFGPGTRLTVL.

The chain employs TRBV29-1 and TRBJ2-2; D is ambiguous. This CDR3 comprises 12 residues. Germline V gene sequence: CDR1 SQVTM, CDR2 ANQGSEA. V shed 5 bases and J shed 1 base, with 5 bases lying between them. CDR3 DNA: TGCAGCGTTCCCCTGAACACCGGGGAGCTGTTTTTT. Translation gives CSVPLNTGELFF.

V is TRBV4-1 and J is TRBJ1-1, with D maybe TRBD1 (6 bases). This CDR3 has 15 amino acids. CDR1 and CDR2 (germline): MGHRA, YSYEKL. V lost 0 bases, J lost 1 base, and 9 bases lay in between. This CDR3 reads CASSQEARGNTEAFF. In nucleotides, the CDR3 is TGCGCCAGCAGCCAAGAGGCCAGGGGGAACACTGAAGCTTTCTTT.

The chain uses TRBV28 and TRBJ2-1; 7 bases agree with TRBD2. Looked up from germline, CDR1 is MDHEN and CDR2 is SYDVKM. V lost 4 bases to trimming and J lost 5 bases; unmatched junction nucleotides: 8. This CDR3 region has 15 residues. The CDR3 DNA follows: TGTGCCAGCAGTTCCCCAGCGGGGAGTCACAATGAGCAGTTCTTC. Translated: CASSSPAGSHNEQFF.

This clone was seen just once. The chain uses TRBV6-5 and TRBJ2-1; 11 bases line up with TRBD2. The CDR3 loop spans 15 amino acids. Per the germline V gene, CDR1 is MNHEY and CDR2 is SVGAGI. With 5 bases clipped from V and 7 bases from J, the junction kept 7 bases outside the gene matches. For the CDR3, the DNA is TGTGCCAGCAGTCAAGGGGGACTAGCGGCGAATGAGCAGTTCTTC. Translating it yields CASSQGGLAANEQFF.

This clone was observed a single time. V gene TRBV28 combines with J gene TRBJ2-7; 9 bases map to TRBD1. This CDR3 has 15 amino acids. CDR1 and CDR2 from the germline V gene are MDHEN and SYDVKM. After removal of 3 bases from V and 2 bases from J, the junction contained 5 bases not matched to a gene. CDR3 residues: CASSLGTGPPYEQYF. Written as DNA, the CDR3 is TGTGCCAGCAGTTTGGGGACAGGGCCCCCCTACGAGCAGTACTTC.

In DNA form, the CDR3 reads TGCAGCGTCGGCCTGGGGGCACCGAACTACGAGCAGTACTTC. It codes for CSVGLGAPNYEQYF. The V and J genes are TRBV29-1 and TRBJ2-7, with a tentative D call TRBD1 (6 bases). Per germline, CDR1 SQVTM and CDR2 ANQGSEA. Between the trimmed V and J ends, which lost 6 bases and 3 bases, there was a span of 18 bases. CDR3 length: 14 residues.

The J gene is TRBJ2-3, the V gene TRBV5-6, with D perhaps TRBD2 (6 bases). Germline V gene lookup returns CDR1 SGHDT and CDR2 YYEEEE. V shed 0 bases and J shed 0 bases, with 11 bases lying between them. This CDR3 has 16 residues. CDR3 region: CASSLGWGTSTDTQYF. Here the CDR3 DNA reads TGTGCCAGCAGCTTGGGGTGGGGGACTAGCACAGATACGCAGTATTTT.

The rearrangement uses TRBV5-8 and TRBJ1-5, with D possibly matching TRBD1 (5 bases). Per the germline V gene, CDR1 is SGHTS and CDR2 is YDEGEE. Trimming shortened V by 1 base and J by 0 bases, and 14 bases separated the two germline ends. This CDR3 contains 17 residues. The CDR3 reads CASSLLRQRRSNQPQHF. The CDR3 coding sequence is TGTGCCAGCAGCTTGTTACGACAGCGTCGTAGCAATCAGCCCCAGCATTTT.

The rearrangement links TRBV6-1 to TRBJ1-4; no reliable D call. This CDR3 contains 15 residues. With 0 bases removed from V and 5 bases from J, the gap between germline ends came to 10 bases. The germline V gene encodes CDR1 MNHNS and CDR2 SASEGT. The chain's CDR3 is CASSEAEARNEKLFF. CDR3 in DNA: TGTGCCAGCAGTGAAGCAGAGGCCCGGAATGAAAAACTGTTTTTT.

The chain combines TRBV6-5 with TRBJ2-1; D perhaps matches TRBD2 (6 bases). This CDR3 spans 14 amino acids. V lost 2 bases and J lost 3, with 8 bases in between. Germline CDR1 reads MNHEY; CDR2 reads SVGAGI. In DNA form, the CDR3 reads TGTGCCAGCAGTTACGGCGGGAACTACAATGAGCAGTTCTTC. Translating gives CASSYGGNYNEQFF.

The chain uses TRBV15 and TRBJ2-1; 14 bases are a match to TRBD2. The CDR3 is made up of 15 amino acids. V lost 7 bases to trimming and J lost 7 bases; unmatched junction nucleotides: 6. The germline V gene has CDR1 LNHNV and CDR2 YYDKDF (reference sequence). CDR3 coding DNA: TGTGCCACCATGCAGGGACTAGCGGGAGAAAATGAGCAGTTCTTC. Amino acid sequence: CATMQGLAGENEQFF. The whole variable domain, filled in from reference TRBV15 and TRBJ2-1, reads DAMVIQNPRYQVTQFGKPVTLSCSQTLNHNVMYWYQQKSSQAPKLLFHYYDKDFNNEADTPDNFQSRRPNTSFCFLDIRSPGLGDTAMYLCATMQGLAGENEQFFGPGTRLTVL.

V is TRBV11-2 and J is TRBJ1-2; 9 bases map to TRBD1. V shed 0 bases, J shed 7 bases, and the junction held 9 bases outside the gene matches. CDR1 SGHAT and CDR2 FQNNGV come from the germline V gene. The CDR3 loop spans 16 amino acids. As DNA, the CDR3 is TGTGCCAGCAGCTTAGATGGGAGGACAGGGGAAAGTGGCTACACCTTC. Its protein is CASSLDGRTGESGYTF.

This sequence joins TRBV5-4 and TRBJ1-1; 9 nucleotides align to TRBD1. Germline V gene sequence: CDR1 SGHNT, CDR2 YYREEE (reference sequence). Germline trimming cut 4 bases from V and 0 bases from J; bases unmatched to any gene: 4. The CDR3 extends over 15 amino acids. The CDR3 spells CASSVQGALNTEAFF. The CDR3 bases are TGTGCCAGCAGCGTACAGGGGGCCCTGAACACTGAAGCTTTCTTT.

The chain couples TRBV7-6 to TRBJ2-4; D is possibly TRBD2 (6 bases). This CDR3 spans 12 amino acids. Germline CDR1 is SGHVS and CDR2 is FNYEAQ. Trimming removed 5 bases at V and 7 bases at J, with 9 bases between. Here the CDR3 reads CASSPGGNIQYF. DNA of the CDR3: TGTGCCAGCAGCCCAGGAGGGAACATTCAGTACTTC.

This clone was detected only a few times. The chain joins TRBV6-4 to TRBJ1-5, with D unresolved. Trimming left V 2 bases short and J 4 bases short, with 6 bases between. The CDR3 spans 13 residues. Germline assignment: CDR1 MRHNA and CDR2 SNTAGT. The CDR3 is CASSDGRNQPQHF. The CDR3 DNA sequence: TGTGCCAGCAGTGACGGCCGTAATCAGCCCCAGCATTTT.

This clone has a count of ten or more. The J gene is TRBJ2-7, the V gene TRBV6-6; 9 nucleotides line up with TRBD1. The V segment lost 4 bases and the J segment 3 bases; nucleotides outside the gene matches: 4. This CDR3 comprises 14 residues. Looked up from germline, CDR1 is MNHNY and CDR2 is SVGAGI (reference sequence). CDR3 bases: TGTGCCAGCAGTTGGGAGACAGGGGGCTACGAGCAGTACTTC. It codes for CASSWETGGYEQYF.

The V gene is TRBV4-1, the J gene TRBJ2-7, with D perhaps matching TRBD2 (7 bases). There are 17 residues in the CDR3. V was pared by 0 bases and J by 0 bases, with 15 bases between. The germline CDR1 and CDR2 sequences are MGHRA and YSYEKL. CDR3 residues: CASSQEGGRRGSYEQYF. The CDR3 DNA sequence: TGCGCCAGCAGCCAAGAGGGGGGGCGGCGAGGCTCCTACGAGCAGTACTTC.